This T cell receptor beta chain appears in the sequencing data of a study of T cell changes during pregnancy in multiple sclerosis. Repertoires were generated with immunoSEQ multiplex PCR, while TCRdb's copy carries only in-frame clones and drops some. Found here are approximately 45,000 clones, about nine tenths of them singletons; the top ten hold more than 0.55%. CDR3 length: 17 residues. Germline V gives CDR1 MNHNS, CDR2 SASEGT. J was trimmed by 2 bases and V by 2 bases; bases with no gene match: 8. The receptor was derived from a female donor with multiple sclerosis, enrolled in a pregnancy study. V is TRBV6-1 and J is TRBJ2-2, with 7 bases that match TRBD1. The sequenced sample was CD4+ T cells from peripheral blood mononuclear cells, obtained in the first trimester of pregnancy. CDR3 in amino acids: CASSETGVGINTGELFF. The CDR3 DNA is TGTGCCAGCAGTGAAACAGGGGTCGGCATTAACACCGGGGAGCTGTTTTTT.